This T cell receptor (beta chain) was documented in a study of shared clonotypes between healthy human individuals. Original methodology: ImmunoSEQ output held junction-only sequences without quality scores, so filtering differed. The data were produced by immunoSEQ multiplex PCR, yet TCRdb's version contains in-frame clones alone and is incomplete. V and J calls and clone size are given by that table; D and trimming were obtained from the DNA. The top ten clones hold around 2% of a sample with around 720,000 clones, about three quarters of them seen once. Germline V gene lookup returns CDR1 GTSNPN and CDR2 SVGIG (reference sequence). The CDR3 totals 12 residues. V was shortened by 4 bases and J by 6 bases, with 10 bases between the two germline ends. Notes on the study in general: Sampling was confined to blood; repertoires within tissues likely differ.

The table lists this clone with a few counts. Its antigen is not identified. In the same sample, other DNA sequences code for this CDR3. Sequenced sample: memory CD4+ T cells sorted from blood. Indicated subset: CD45RA-negative fraction. The sequence was obtained from a woman under 40 in good health. This rearrangement joins TRBV30 to TRBJ1-5; D might be TRBD1 (6 bases). CDR3 loop: CAWNRGGQPQHF. Written as DNA, the CDR3 is TGTGCCTGGAATAGGGGGGGTCAGCCCCAGCATTTT. The full variable domain, its missing parts supplied by reference TRBV30 and TRBJ1-5, is SQTIHQWPATLVQPVGSPLSLECTVEGTSNPNLYWYRQAAGRGLQLLFYSVGIGQISSEVPQNLSASRPQDRQFILSSKKLLLSDSGFYLCAWNRGGQPQHFGDGTRLSIL.